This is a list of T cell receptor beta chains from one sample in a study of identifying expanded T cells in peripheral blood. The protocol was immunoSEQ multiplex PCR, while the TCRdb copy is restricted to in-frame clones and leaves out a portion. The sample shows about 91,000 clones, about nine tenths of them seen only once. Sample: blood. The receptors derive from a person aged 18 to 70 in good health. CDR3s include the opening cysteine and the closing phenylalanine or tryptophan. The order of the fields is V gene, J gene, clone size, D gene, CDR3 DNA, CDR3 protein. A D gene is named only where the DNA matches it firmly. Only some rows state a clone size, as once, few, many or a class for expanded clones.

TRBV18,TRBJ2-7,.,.,TGTGCCAGCTCACCACAGGCAGGGCGCGAGCAGTACTTC,CASSPQAGREQYF
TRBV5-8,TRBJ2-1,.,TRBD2,TGTGCCAGCAGCGTCCCGCTAGCGGGGGGTATAAATGAGCAGTTCTTC,CASSVPLAGGINEQFF
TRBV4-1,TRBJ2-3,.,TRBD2,TGCGCCAGCAGCCAAGGCCCAGCGGGAGTCTTTCTCAGCGGCACAGATACGCAGTATTTT,CASSQGPAGVFLSGTDTQYF
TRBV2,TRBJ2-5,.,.,TGTGCCAGCAGTGAAGGGCAGGGGAGGGAGACCCAGTACTTC,CASSEGQGRETQYF
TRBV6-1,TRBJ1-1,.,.,TGTGCCAGCAGTGAATTTCTATATGGAGTTGGCGGCACTGAAGCTTTCTTT,CASSEFLYGVGGTEAFF
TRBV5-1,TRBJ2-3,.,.,TGCGCCAGCAGCTTGGACTCCTTAGCAGATACGCAGTATTTT,CASSLDSLADTQYF
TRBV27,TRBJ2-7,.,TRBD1,TGTGCCAGCAGACTGCGGACAGGGACAAACGAGCAGTACTTC,CASRLRTGTNEQYF
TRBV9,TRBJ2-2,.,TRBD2,TGTGCCAGCAGCCGGAGCGGGAGCACCGGGGAGCTGTTTTTT,CASSRSGSTGELFF
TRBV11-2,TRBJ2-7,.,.,TGTGCCAGCAGCAAGAGAGGAGGGCAGGGGCGTTCCTACGAGCAGTACTTC,CASSKRGGQGRSYEQYF
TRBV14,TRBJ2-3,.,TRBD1,TGTGCCAGCAGCCAATCTACAGGGGCAACAGATACGCAGTATTTT,CASSQSTGATDTQYF
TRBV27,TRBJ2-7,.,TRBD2,TGTGCCAGCAGCTCGACTAGCGGGGGGACCTACGAGCAGTACTTC,CASSSTSGGTYEQYF
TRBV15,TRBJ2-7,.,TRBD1,TGTGCCACCAGCAGGGGGTTGGGACAGGTCTACGAGCAGTACTTC,CATSRGLGQVYEQYF
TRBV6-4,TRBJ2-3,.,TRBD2,TGTGCCAGCAGTCCCGCCGATAGCGGGGGCGTGGATACGCAGTATTTT,CASSPADSGGVDTQYF
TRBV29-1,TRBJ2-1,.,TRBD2,TGCAGCGCCGCCTGGGGGGGACTAGCGGGAGACTATGAGCAGTTCTTC,CSAAWGGLAGDYEQFF
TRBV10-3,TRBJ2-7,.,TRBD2,TGTGCCATCAGTGTGTCAGTAGCGGGAGGCTCCTACGAGCAGTACTTC,CAISVSVAGGSYEQYF
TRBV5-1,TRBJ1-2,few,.,TGCGCCAGCAGGCCGGACGGATCCTATGGCTACACCTTC,CASRPDGSYGYTF
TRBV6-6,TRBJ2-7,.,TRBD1,TGTGCCAGCAGCCTACCAGGGGGCTCCTACGAGCAGTACTTC,CASSLPGGSYEQYF
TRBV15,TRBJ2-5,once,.,TGTGCCACCAGCCCTACCCCGCTCACAGGGGAGACCCAGTACTTC,CATSPTPLTGETQYF
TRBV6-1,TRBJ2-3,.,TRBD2,TGTGCCAGCAGTGAAACTAGCGGGGGAGGCACAGATACGCAGTATTTT,CASSETSGGGTDTQYF
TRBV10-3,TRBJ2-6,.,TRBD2,TGTGCCATCGCGGGGGGCTCGGGGGCCAACGTCCTGACTTTC,CAIAGGSGANVLTF
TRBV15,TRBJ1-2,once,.,TGTGCCACCAGCAGAACCTTGGGGGATGGCTACACCTTC,CATSRTLGDGYTF
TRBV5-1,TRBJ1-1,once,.,TGCGCCAGCAGCTTGGACAGCCCAGGGTACACTGAAGCTTTCTTT,CASSLDSPGYTEAFF
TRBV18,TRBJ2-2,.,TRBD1,TGTGCCAGCTCAGAGGGACAGGGGAACACCGGGGAGCTGTTTTTT,CASSEGQGNTGELFF
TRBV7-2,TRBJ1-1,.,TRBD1,TGTGCCAGCAGCCCCCGGACAGGGGGCTATACTGAAGCTTTCTTT,CASSPRTGGYTEAFF
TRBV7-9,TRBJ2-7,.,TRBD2,TGTGCCAGCAGCTCCGGACTAGCGGGAACCTACGAGCAGTACTTC,CASSSGLAGTYEQYF
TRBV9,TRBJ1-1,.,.,TGTGCCAGCAGCGTAGCTTCAGCTGCAGAAGCTTTCTTT,CASSVASAAEAFF